Presented here are 24 T cell receptor beta chains from one specimen sequenced in a study of T-cell reconstitution after alpha-beta-depleted transplantation in children. During its preparation, the TCRbeta library received unique molecular identifiers. TCRdb independently ran MiXCR on the PCR reads; one entry per CDR3 protein. The sample shows hundreds of thousands of distinct CDR3 sequences, 10% to 15% of them seen only once. The input for sequencing was PBMCs, taken before TCRalphabeta/CD19-depleted stem cell transplant. These TCRs come from a girl aged 2 to 9 with congenital amegakaryocytic thrombocytopenia, due to receive a stem cell transplant.

This clonotype was seen many times. The chain employs TRBV5-1 and TRBJ2-3, with 7 bases that match TRBD2. This CDR3 is 15 amino acids long. V shed 0 bases and J 6 bases; nucleotides not matched to a gene: 7. CDR1 SGHRS and CDR2 YFSETQ come from the germline V gene. The DNA for the CDR3 is TGCGCCAGCAGCTTGGCCAGCGGGACGTCGGATACGCAGTATTTT. It is translated as CASSLASGTSDTQYF. Supplemented by reference TRBV5-1 and TRBJ2-3, the full variable domain reads KAGVTQTPRYLIKTRGQQVTLSCSPISGHRSVSWYQQTPGQGLQFLFEYFSETQRNKGNFPGRFSGRQFSNSRSEMNVSTLELGDSALYLCASSLASGTSDTQYFGPGTRLTVL.

This chain uses TRBV10-3 with TRBJ2-4; D is unresolved. The CDR3 consists of 14 residues. The germline gives CDR1 ENHRY, CDR2 SYGVKD. Trimming shortened V by 10 bases and J by 3 bases, and 16 bases separated the two germline ends. The CDR3 DNA sequence: TGTGCCACGAAAGACGAAGGAGTCAAAAACATTCAGTACTTC. This encodes CATKDEGVKNIQYF.

This clonotype was observed a handful of times. The V and J genes are TRBV27 and TRBJ1-5, with 9 bases fitting TRBD1. Trimming cost V 6 bases and J 4 bases; bases outside gene matches: 4. The germline CDR1 and CDR2 sequences are MNHEY and SMNVEV (reference sequence). This CDR3 is 14 amino acids long. As DNA, the CDR3 is TGTGCCAGCAGGGGACAGGGTGGGAATCAGCCCCAGCATTTT. Translating it yields CASRGQGGNQPQHF.

This clonotype has only a few counts. The CDR3 protein is CASSSHLGTGEFFYNEQFF. As DNA, the CDR3 is TGTGCCAGCAGCTCACACTTAGGCACCGGCGAGTTTTTCTACAATGAGCAGTTCTTC. The chain couples TRBV5-4 to TRBJ2-1; D is uncertain. CDR1 is SGHNT and CDR2 is YYREEE in the germline V gene (reference sequence). V gave up 3 bases and J gave up 3 bases, with 25 bases separating them. The CDR3 consists of 19 residues.

This clonotype was detected a few times. The rearrangement joins TRBV7-9 to TRBJ1-5; D is possibly TRBD1 (6 bases). CDR1 is SEHNR and CDR2 is FQNEAQ in the germline V gene (reference sequence). The V end was cut by 1 base, the J end by 5 bases, with 9 bases between. The CDR3 is 14 residues long. The CDR3 region has the DNA TGTGCCAGCAGCTTAGTAGCAGGGGATCAGCCCCAGCATTTT. It codes for CASSLVAGDQPQHF.

This sequence joins TRBV10-3 and TRBJ1-1, with D unclear. The V and J ends lost 1 base and 1 base respectively, with 7 bases between them. Germline V gene sequence: CDR1 ENHRY, CDR2 SYGVKD. The CDR3 runs 14 residues. CDR3 nucleotide sequence: TGTGCCATCAGTGAGTTGTCAAAGAACACTGAAGCTTTCTTT. This gives the protein CAISELSKNTEAFF.

There are many counts of this clonotype. CDR3 sequence: CASSGAGTGSGGEQFF. CDR3 nucleotides: TGTGCCAGCTCCGGTGCTGGGACAGGGTCCGGGGGTGAGCAGTTCTTC. This chain uses TRBV12-3 or TRBV12-4 with TRBJ2-1; 9 nucleotides agree with TRBD1. The CDR3 covers 16 residues. J was trimmed by 9 bases and V by 8 bases; bases with no gene match: 17.

In this sample, this clonotype turned up many times. The V call is TRBV7-6, the J call TRBJ2-5; possibly TRBD1 for D (6 bases). There are 14 residues in the CDR3. Germline V gives CDR1 SGHVS, CDR2 FNYEAQ. With 5 bases removed from V and 7 bases from J, the gap between germline ends came to 17 bases. CDR3: CASSNKGVEVTQYF. For the CDR3, the DNA is TGTGCCAGCAGCAATAAGGGGGTTGAAGTGACCCAGTACTTC.

The chain carries TRBV5-1 and TRBJ2-3, with D perhaps TRBD1 or TRBD2 (5 bases each). This CDR3 has 15 residues. V was trimmed by 2 bases and J by 2 bases, leaving 12 bases between them. Germline CDR1 reads SGHRS; CDR2 reads YFSETQ. The CDR3 sequence: CASSFSGTPTDTQYF. The CDR3 DNA is TGCGCCAGCAGCTTCTCCGGGACCCCCACAGATACGCAGTATTTT.

This clonotype was seen at least ten times. The V gene is TRBV5-1, the J gene TRBJ2-3, with 9 bases aligning to TRBD2. The CDR3 spans 15 residues. V was clipped by 2 bases and J by 4 bases; unmatched bases: 5. Per germline, CDR1 SGHRS and CDR2 YFSETQ. Written as DNA, the CDR3 is TGCGCCAGCAGCTTTGTATTAGCGGGAGCAGATACGCAGTATTTT. Translation: CASSFVLAGADTQYF.

The rearrangement uses TRBV7-9 and TRBJ2-5; D unresolved. Germline V lookup: CDR1 SEHNR, CDR2 FQNEAQ (reference sequence). V was pared by 2 bases and J by 5 bases, with 9 bases between. The length of the CDR3 is 13 residues. Here the CDR3 DNA reads TGTGCCAGCAGCTTAATTCTAGGCGAGACCCAGTACTTC. Its protein product is CASSLILGETQYF.

The CDR3 loop reads CASSLGTSGIQFF. The CDR3 DNA reads as TGTGCCAGCAGTTTAGGGACTAGCGGGATTCAGTTTTTT. The rearrangement joins TRBV12-3 or TRBV12-4 to TRBJ2-2, with 12 bases aligning to TRBD2. This CDR3 is 13 amino acids long. V trimming: 1 base; J trimming: 16 bases; junction bases outside the gene matches: 4.

This clonotype was detected only a few times. This chain joins TRBV20-1 and TRBJ2-1; D call uncertain. Between the trimmed V and J ends, which lost 0 bases and 7 bases, there was a span of 10 bases. Germline V gene data show CDR1 as DFQATT and CDR2 as SNEGSKA (reference sequence). The CDR3 extends over 13 amino acids. CDR3 residues: CSARDLKTNEQFF. DNA of the CDR3: TGCAGTGCTAGAGATCTCAAGACAAATGAGCAGTTCTTC.

This clonotype was observed many times. The chain links TRBV10-3 to TRBJ1-1; TRBD1 agrees at 7 bases. Germline V gene lookup returns CDR1 ENHRY and CDR2 SYGVKD. V shed 4 bases and J 0 bases; nucleotides not matched to a gene: 5. The CDR3 consists of 15 residues. CDR3 sequence (DNA): TGTGCCATCAGTGGGGGACAGCTCATGAACACTGAAGCTTTCTTT. It encodes CAISGGQLMNTEAFF.

This clonotype was seen ten or more times. The chain uses TRBV28 and TRBJ2-5, with D perhaps TRBD1 (7 bases). The CDR3 length is 15 residues. Deletions cut 5 bases from V and 5 bases from J, with 18 bases between. The germline gives CDR1 MDHEN, CDR2 SYDVKM. CDR3 in DNA: TGTGCCAGCAGTATCGACAGGGCTCGGGGGGAGACCCAGTACTTC. This codes for CASSIDRARGETQYF.

Ten or more counts support this clonotype. This chain connects TRBV5-1 to TRBJ2-3, with TRBD2 matching over 8 bases. Germline V gene data show CDR1 as SGHRS and CDR2 as YFSETQ. The ends lost 0 bases at V and 5 bases at J; junction bases unmatched: 8. The CDR3 runs 16 residues. This CDR3 is CASSLGRVLAGDTQYF. The CDR3 nucleotides read TGCGCCAGCAGCTTGGGCAGGGTTCTAGCGGGAGATACGCAGTATTTT.

This clonotype was seen repeatedly, ten times or more. V gene TRBV7-8 combines with J gene TRBJ2-1; TRBD2 matches at 8 bases. CDR1 and CDR2 from the germline V gene are SGHVS and FQNEAQ. The CDR3 runs 16 residues. With V trimmed by 4 bases and J by 5 bases, 10 bases remained unmatched. The CDR3 nucleotides are TGTGCCAGCAGCTCACAAGCGGGAGTGGTAGACAATGAGCAGTTCTTC. Translation gives CASSSQAGVVDNEQFF.

This clonotype was seen ten or more times. The genes are TRBV29-1 and TRBJ2-1; D not resolved. The V end lost 7 bases, the J end lost 10 bases, and 23 bases lay between the germline ends. The CDR3 covers 14 residues. The germline V gene encodes CDR1 SQVTM and CDR2 ANQGSEA. CDR3 nucleotides: TGCAGCGCGGCAGGCAGGTGGCTCGATCAGGAGCAGTTCTTC. This translates into CSAAGRWLDQEQFF.

The chain joins TRBV20-1 to TRBJ1-5; D unresolved. The CDR3 has 14 residues. Trimming took off 6 bases at V and 3 bases at J, with 15 bases between the two ends. Looked up from germline, CDR1 is DFQATT and CDR2 is SNEGSKA (reference sequence). In DNA form, the CDR3 reads TGCAGTGCCTCCGGGTCGCAGCCCAATCAGCCCCAGCATTTT. Amino acids: CSASGSQPNQPQHF.

In this sample, this clonotype turned up many times. The V call is TRBV7-9, the J call TRBJ1-5, with D tentatively TRBD1 (6 bases). CDR3 length equals 13 residues. V dropped 4 bases and J dropped 3 bases, with 7 bases sitting between them. Germline CDR1 SEHNR, CDR2 FQNEAQ (reference sequence). The CDR3 DNA reads TGTGCCAGCAGCTGGGACAACAATCAGCCCCAGCATTTT. It specifies CASSWDNNQPQHF.

This clonotype was picked up many times. The chain recombines TRBV12-3 or TRBV12-4 with TRBJ1-6; D is unclear. The CDR3 has 16 amino acids. V was pared by 7 bases and J by 7 bases, with 20 bases between. The DNA of the CDR3 is TGTGCCAGCACACGCGCTGTGTGGGGAGGAAATTCACCCCTCCACTTT. Protein product: CASTRAVWGGNSPLHF.

This clonotype was counted many times. V and J are TRBV20-1 and TRBJ2-1; 11 positions agree with TRBD2. The CDR3 loop spans 18 amino acids. With V trimmed by 0 bases and J by 0 bases, 7 bases remained unmatched. Germline V gene lookup returns CDR1 DFQATT and CDR2 SNEGSKA (reference sequence). The CDR3 coding sequence is TGCAGTGCTAGAGATAGGGCACTAGCGGGGGTCTCCTACAATGAGCAGTTCTTC. It translates to CSARDRALAGVSYNEQFF.

This clonotype came up many times. The chain couples TRBV25-1 to TRBJ1-1; D not resolved. This CDR3 spans 14 amino acids. V was shortened by 6 bases and J by 3 bases, with 14 bases between the two germline ends. Germline CDR1 MGHDK, CDR2 SYGVNS. The CDR3, as DNA: TGTGCCAGCAGGGAAGGGTTCCCGGACACTGAAGCTTTCTTT. It specifies CASREGFPDTEAFF.

The V call is TRBV11-1, the J call TRBJ2-3; 9 nucleotides line up with TRBD1. V gave up 5 bases and J gave up 0 bases; unmatched junction bases: 12. This CDR3 has 18 amino acids. Per the germline V gene, CDR1 is SGHAT and CDR2 is FQDESV (reference sequence). The CDR3 nucleotides are TGTGCCAGCAGCCCCAGAGATTGGACAGGGGCTAGCACAGATACGCAGTATTTT. Its translation is CASSPRDWTGASTDTQYF.